This is a list of T cell receptor beta chains from one sample in a study of CD8+CD57+ T cells in acquired aplastic anemia. TCRdb reprocessed the reads with MiXCR, giving one entry per CDR3 protein. This table has over 150,000 distinct CDR3 sequences, 50% to 65% appearing once. The sample taken for sequencing was sorted CD4+, CD8+, or CD8+CD57+ T cells (not recorded which) from PBMCs. These receptor sequences come from a human donor with aplastic anemia. CDR3s include the opening cysteine and the closing phenylalanine or tryptophan. A D gene is named only where the DNA matches it firmly. Rows give clone size only sometimes, using once, few, many, or a class for an expanded clone.

v_gene,j_gene,d_gene,abundance,CDR3nt,CDR3aa
TRBV24-1,TRBJ1-2,-,-,TGTGCCACCAGTGATCGTTATGGCTACACCTTC,CATSDRYGYTF
TRBV2,TRBJ1-1,-,-,TGTGCCAGCAGTGTTGGACAAACACTGCCAGCTTTCTTT,CASSVGQTLPAFF
TRBV24-1,TRBJ1-3,-,many,TGTGCCACCCTACATCTAGGGGCAGGAAACACCATATATTTT,CATLHLGAGNTIYF
TRBV4-1,TRBJ2-4,TRBD1,many,TGCGCCAGCAGCCCCCGACAGGGCTCAGACATTCAGTACTTC,CASSPRQGSDIQYF
TRBV20-1,TRBJ1-6,-,-,TGCAGTGCTAGAGATCTGAGGCAGTCGGCCAATTCACCCCTCCACTTT,CSARDLRQSANSPLHF
TRBV7-2,TRBJ1-6,TRBD1,-,TGTGCCAGCAGCTTAGATGCAGGGGGTAGTTCACCCCTCCACTTT,CASSLDAGGSSPLHF
TRBV5-1,TRBJ2-1,-,once,TGCGCCAGCAGCTATGTAGGGGCCGGCGATGAGCAGTTCTTC,CASSYVGAGDEQFF
TRBV19,TRBJ1-5,-,-,TGTGCCAGTAGTATAGCTCCGGGACAGCATTTT,CASSIAPGQHF
TRBV5-6,TRBJ2-1,-,once,TGTGCCAGCAGCTTGGTAGCAAGCTCCTACAATGAGCAGTTCTTC,CASSLVASSYNEQFF
TRBV5-1,TRBJ2-1,-,-,TGCGCCAGCACCCCTAGCGAGTACAATGAGCAGTTCTTC,CASTPSEYNEQFF
TRBV7-8,TRBJ2-5,TRBD2,-,TGTGCCAGCAGCTTAACTAGCGGGGCCCCTCTTACCCACCAAGAGACCCAGTACTTC,CASSLTSGAPLTHQETQYF
TRBV20-1,TRBJ1-2,-,-,TGCAGTGCTAGTCACGTATCAAATACGGGTGGCTACACCTTC,CSASHVSNTGGYTF
TRBV19,TRBJ1-4,-,-,TGTGCCAGTAGAGACCAGGGTGGGAATGAAAAACTGCTTTTT,CASRDQGGNEKLLF
TRBV19,TRBJ1-2,-,-,TGTGCCAGTAGTTCCGAGGGTAGAGGCTACACCTTC,CASSSEGRGYTF
TRBV19,TRBJ1-1,-,once,TGTGCCAGTAAATCGACGGACAACACTGAAGCTTTCTTT,CASKSTDNTEAFF
TRBV7-9,TRBJ1-1,-,-,TGTGCCAGTAGTATCGGGGCGTGGGACACTGAAGCTTTCTTT,CASSIGAWDTEAFF
TRBV20-1,TRBJ2-1,-,-,TGCAGTGCACAACCGGGACTGACCCCTCATGAGCAGTTCTTC,CSAQPGLTPHEQFF
TRBV2,TRBJ2-3,-,-,TGTGCCAGCAGTGACAGACTAGGGATAGATACGCAGTATTTT,CASSDRLGIDTQYF
TRBV7-2,TRBJ2-7,-,once,TGTGCCAGCAGCGCCGGGGCGAGGGACGAGCAGTACTTC,CASSAGARDEQYF
TRBV4-1,TRBJ1-1,-,many,TGCGCCAGCAGCCAACGGAGGGAAGGCACTGAAGCTTTCTTT,CASSQRREGTEAFF
TRBV7-9,TRBJ2-7,-,-,TGTGCCAGCAGCTTTGACAGTTACGAGCAGTACTTC,CASSFDSYEQYF
TRBV7-9,TRBJ2-5,TRBD2,-,TGTGCCAGCAGCTGGAGACTAGCGGGAGGGCTACCAGAGACCCAGTACTTC,CASSWRLAGGLPETQYF
TRBV7-2,TRBJ2-3,-,-,TGTGCCAGCAGCTTAGCTTCGCCTCCGGGTACGCAGTATTTT,CASSLASPPGTQYF
TRBV7-2,TRBJ2-7,-,-,TGTGCCAGCAGCTCCGACACCTACGAGCAGTACTTC,CASSSDTYEQYF
TRBV5-1,TRBJ2-2,-,-,TGCGCCAGCAGCATTGGGCAGGTCCTCCCCGGGGAGCTGTTTTTT,CASSIGQVLPGELFF
TRBV5-6,TRBJ1-4,-,-,TGTGCCAGCAGCCCCGGCGTGACGACGGGAGAAAAACTGTTTTTT,CASSPGVTTGEKLFF
TRBV6-5,TRBJ2-1,-,many,TGTGCCAGCAGTTCGGACAGCAATGAGCAGTTCTTC,CASSSDSNEQFF
TRBV15,TRBJ2-7,-,-,TGCGCCACCAGCAGAGTCTGGACCTACGAGCAGTACTTC,CATSRVWTYEQYF
TRBV5-4,TRBJ2-7,-,few,TGTGCCAGCAGCCGGCCGGGGACGGGCTACGAGCAGTACTTC,CASSRPGTGYEQYF
TRBV24-1,TRBJ2-1,-,few,TGTGCCACCAGTGATTTGAGAAACAATGAGCAGTTCTTC,CATSDLRNNEQFF
TRBV7-9,TRBJ2-7,-,few,TGTGCCAGCAGCCCCGACTCACGCGAGCAGTACTTC,CASSPDSREQYF
TRBV20-1,TRBJ1-5,-,-,TGCAGTGCGGTCGAAGGGTTAAATCAGCCCCAGCATTTT,CSAVEGLNQPQHF
TRBV4-1,TRBJ2-7,TRBD1,-,TGTGCCAGCAGCCGGCCGGGACAGGGAGCGTACGAGCAGTACTTC,CASSRPGQGAYEQYF
TRBV7-2,TRBJ2-2,-,-,TGTGCCAGCAGCTCCCTGTGGGGCCGGGGCACCGGGGAGCTGTTTTTT,CASSSLWGRGTGELFF
TRBV10-3,TRBJ1-2,TRBD1,-,TGTGCCATCAGTGAGTCCGACAGGGGCTATGGCTACACCTTC,CAISESDRGYGYTF
TRBV2,TRBJ2-7,TRBD1,few,TGTGCCAGCAGTGGGGGACAGGGGGTGGTCTACGAGCAGTACTTC,CASSGGQGVVYEQYF
TRBV29-1,TRBJ2-1,TRBD1,once,TGCAGCAGTGCCGCCGACAGGGGTAGGTTGTACAATGAGCAGTTCTTC,CSSAADRGRLYNEQFF
TRBV7-2,TRBJ2-1,-,-,TGTGCCAGCAGCACACGCCAAAGTCCCCACAATGAGCAGTTCTTC,CASSTRQSPHNEQFF
TRBV4-1,TRBJ1-1,-,many,TGCGCCAGCAGGTGGCAGGGAGGCACTGAAGCTTTCTTT,CASRWQGGTEAFF
TRBV24-1,TRBJ1-5,-,-,TGTGCCACCAGTGATTTGCCCCAGCATTTT,CATSDLPQHF
TRBV7-4,TRBJ1-4,-,-,TGTGCCAGCAGCTTAGTGGCGAAAAATGAAAAACTGTTTTTT,CASSLVAKNEKLFF
TRBV6-5,TRBJ2-1,-,-,TGTGCCAGCAGTTTTTTACAAACAGGGTTGAATGAGCAGTTCTTC,CASSFLQTGLNEQFF
TRBV5-1,TRBJ1-4,-,-,TGCGCCAGCAGCTTGGCTGAAATGACAGAACCCCATTTT,CASSLAEMTEPHF
TRBV6-5,TRBJ1-2,-,many,TGTGCCAGCAGCACGGACAGAAATGGCTACACCTTC,CASSTDRNGYTF